Below are 20 T cell receptor beta chains sequenced from a single sample in a study of somatic mutations in cytotoxic T cells in rheumatoid arthritis. The method was immunoSEQ multiplex PCR; TCRdb's version includes in-frame clones alone and lacks a portion of them. This sample has 19,000 or so clones, with 73% found just once. Sequencing was performed on CD8+ T cells sorted from blood. The receptors originated from a woman aged 55-75 years in good health.

The V call is TRBV5-6, the J call TRBJ2-3, with D maybe TRBD1 (5 bases). The length of the CDR3 is 14 residues. V shed 0 bases and J shed 3 bases, with 8 bases lying between them. CDR1 SGHDT and CDR2 YYEEEE come from the germline V gene. For the CDR3, the DNA is TGTGCCAGCAGCTTGGTTCAGGGAACAGATACGCAGTATTTT. Amino acid sequence: CASSLVQGTDTQYF.

The chain links TRBV7-9 to TRBJ1-2, with 7 bases that match TRBD1. The CDR3 sequence is 16 residues long. Trimming at V came to 5 bases and at J to 1 base, leaving 10 bases not matched to a gene. Germline lookup yields CDR1 SEHNR and CDR2 FQNEAQ (reference sequence). The CDR3 loop is CASSPREGQINYGYTF. For the CDR3, the DNA is TGTGCCAGCAGCCCTAGAGAGGGACAGATTAACTATGGCTACACCTTC.

Regarding this clone: A read error may produce the germline difference seen at one junction end. The rearrangement links TRBV7-9 to TRBJ1-2; the D is unclear. CDR1 and CDR2 from the germline V gene are SEHNR and FQNEAQ (reference sequence). This CDR3 has 12 amino acids. CDR3 residues: CASSLAPANPYF. CDR3 DNA: TGTGCCAGCAGCTTAGCGCCGGCGAATCCCTATTTC.

This chain connects TRBV27 to TRBJ2-5; TRBD2 matches at 14 bases. Germline loops: CDR1 MNHEY, CDR2 SMNVEV (reference sequence). Losses at the gene ends were 5 bases for V and 2 bases for J; bases not matched to a gene: 16. CDR3 size: 20 residues. This CDR3 reads CASSLLGLAGGYRDQETQYF. In DNA, the CDR3 is TGTGCCAGCAGTCTCCTTGGACTAGCGGGAGGATACCGAGATCAAGAGACCCAGTACTTC.

CDR3 amino acids: CASSVEGRGVDTQYF. The CDR3 coding sequence is TGTGCCAGCAGCGTAGAGGGCCGGGGGGTAGATACGCAGTATTTT. This sequence joins TRBV9 and TRBJ2-3; TRBD2 agrees at 7 bases. The CDR3 covers 15 residues. The V and J ends lost 0 bases and 5 bases, in that order; junction bases with no gene match: 6. Looked up from germline, CDR1 is SGDLS and CDR2 is YYNGEE.

This clone was counted between two and nine times. V usage is TRBV7-9 and J usage is TRBJ1-2; D remains unclear. Germline V gene sequence: CDR1 SEHNR, CDR2 FQNEAQ (reference sequence). The CDR3 runs 12 residues. Trimming shortened V by 1 base and J by 8 bases, and 8 bases separated the two germline ends. The DNA of the CDR3 is TGTGCCAGCAGCTTAGGAGCGGAGGGCTACACCTTC. This sequence encodes CASSLGAEGYTF.

The V call is TRBV11-1, the J call TRBJ2-3; D is undetermined. Looked up from germline, CDR1 is SGHAT and CDR2 is FQDESV (reference sequence). V was trimmed by 5 bases and J by 0 bases, leaving 12 bases between them. The CDR3 extends over 15 amino acids. The CDR3 loop reads CASSPLGLSTDTQYF. Here the CDR3 DNA reads TGTGCCAGCAGCCCTCTTGGGCTAAGCACAGATACGCAGTATTTT.

The chain has TRBV27 and TRBJ2-1; D perhaps matches TRBD2 (5 bases). This CDR3 contains 15 residues. Germline values: CDR1 MNHEY, CDR2 SMNVEV (reference sequence). Trimming shortened V by 2 bases and J by 1 base, and 9 bases separated the two germline ends. The DNA for the CDR3 is TGTGCCAGCAGTTTAGACGGGGTATCCTACAATGAGCAGTTCTTC. It yields the protein CASSLDGVSYNEQFF.

The chain has TRBV25-1 and TRBJ2-3; unclear D gene. The ends were cut back, 4 bases at V and 4 bases at J, with 9 bases in the middle. The CDR3 runs 13 residues. Germline V gives CDR1 MGHDK, CDR2 SYGVNS. CDR3 region: CASSAELADTQYF. The CDR3 DNA is TGTGCCAGCAGTGCCGAGTTAGCAGATACGCAGTATTTT.

The gene calls are TRBV9 and TRBJ2-3; D is undetermined. This CDR3 has 15 amino acids. CDR1 and CDR2 (germline): SGDLS, YYNGEE. V lost 2 bases and J 0 bases, leaving 10 bases between the germline ends. CDR3 region: CASSVQRSSTDTQYF. Written as DNA, the CDR3 is TGTGCCAGCAGCGTTCAGCGTTCTAGCACAGATACGCAGTATTTT.

The J gene is TRBJ1-4, the V gene TRBV6-1, with D perhaps matching TRBD1 (6 bases). The CDR3 totals 16 residues. V was pared by 2 bases and J by 5 bases, with 15 bases between. CDR1 and CDR2 from the germline V gene are MNHNS and SASEGT. The CDR3, as DNA: TGTGCCAGCAGTGAAAGGGGGGGGGCCGGGAATGAAAAACTGTTTTTT. Translation gives CASSERGGAGNEKLFF.

V gene TRBV5-6 combines with J gene TRBJ2-7; 11 bases align to TRBD1. The CDR3 has 17 amino acids. The trim removed 3 bases at V and 2 bases at J, leaving 10 bases unmatched. Germline lookup yields CDR1 SGHDT and CDR2 YYEEEE. In DNA, the CDR3 is TGTGCCAGCAGCTCCATTAAGGACAGGGGGCAAACCTACGAGCAGTACTTC. Its protein product is CASSSIKDRGQTYEQYF.

This clone showed up just a few times. The rearrangement joins TRBV9 to TRBJ2-2; 7 nucleotides agree with TRBD1. There are 15 residues in the CDR3. Trimming took 3 bases from V and 4 from J; bases not matched to a gene: 6. Germline V gene lookup returns CDR1 SGDLS and CDR2 YYNGEE. DNA of the CDR3: TGTGCCAGCAGCGCCCCGACAGGGTTCACCGGGGAGCTGTTTTTT. Translating it yields CASSAPTGFTGELFF.

V is TRBV27 and J is TRBJ1-1; 9 positions match TRBD1. This CDR3 region has 15 residues. The V segment lost 1 base and the J segment 8 bases; nucleotides outside the gene matches: 8. From germline, CDR1 is MNHEY and CDR2 SMNVEV (reference sequence). CDR3 nucleotide sequence: TGTGCCAGCAGTTTATACAGGACAGGGGCGAAGGAAGCTTTCTTT. Translated, it gives CASSLYRTGAKEAFF.

This clone has just one count. This sequence joins TRBV5-6 and TRBJ1-1, with a weak D call TRBD1 (6 bases). This CDR3 contains 17 residues. Germline V gene data show CDR1 as SGHDT and CDR2 as YYEEEE. V lost 1 base to trimming and J lost 3 bases, with 19 bases between them. CDR3 in DNA: TGTGCCAGCAGCTTGAAGGGGCTACAGGGCGCCGACACTGAAGCTTTCTTT. Residues: CASSLKGLQGADTEAFF.

The CDR3 bases are TGTGCCAGCAGCTTACTCGGGACTGAAGCTTTCTTT. Amino acid sequence: CASSLLGTEAFF. The chain is built from TRBV11-2 and TRBJ1-1, with unresolved D. Germline V gives CDR1 SGHAT, CDR2 FQNNGV. This CDR3 has 12 residues. Trimming removed 2 bases at V and 5 bases at J, with 6 bases between.

V and J are TRBV4-1 and TRBJ1-6; maybe TRBD1 (5 bases). The CDR3 has 16 residues. With 3 bases removed from V and 10 bases from J, the gap between germline ends came to 19 bases. Germline V gene lookup returns CDR1 MGHRA and CDR2 YSYEKL. The CDR3 DNA is TGCGCCAGCAGCCAGCTACTCCGGGACGAAGGGTCACCCCTCCACTTT. Its protein is CASSQLLRDEGSPLHF.

The chain employs TRBV5-4 and TRBJ1-2, with unresolved D. Per germline, CDR1 SGHNT and CDR2 YYREEE (reference sequence). The CDR3 loop spans 11 amino acids. V gave up 6 bases and J gave up 6 bases, with 9 bases separating them. In DNA, the CDR3 is TGTGCCAGCATCGGCTACGATGGCTACACCTTC. It codes for CASIGYDGYTF. The full variable domain, rest sourced from reference TRBV5-4 and TRBJ1-2, is ETGVTQSPTHLIKTRGQQVTLRCSSQSGHNTVSWYQQALGQGPQFIFQYYREEENGRGNFPPRFSGLQFPNYSSELNVNALELDDSALYLCASIGYDGYTFGSGTRLTVV.

The chain uses TRBV11-2 and TRBJ2-7; D might be TRBD1 (6 bases). This CDR3 comprises 19 residues. CDR1 and CDR2 (germline): SGHAT, FQNNGV. V lost 1 base, J lost 0 bases, and 22 bases lay in between. In DNA form, the CDR3 reads TGTGCCAGCAGCTTAGTCTACTCTTGGGGGCGCCGGGTCTCCTACGAGCAGTACTTC. It yields the protein CASSLVYSWGRRVSYEQYF.

V is TRBV29-1 and J is TRBJ2-7, with a tentative D call TRBD2 (6 bases). V lost 1 base and J lost 2, with 9 bases in between. Germline loops: CDR1 SQVTM, CDR2 ANQGSEA. The CDR3 is 13 residues long. CDR3 in DNA: TGCAGCGTTGAAGTCCCGGGGGCCTACGAGCAGTACTTC. The encoded protein is CSVEVPGAYEQYF.